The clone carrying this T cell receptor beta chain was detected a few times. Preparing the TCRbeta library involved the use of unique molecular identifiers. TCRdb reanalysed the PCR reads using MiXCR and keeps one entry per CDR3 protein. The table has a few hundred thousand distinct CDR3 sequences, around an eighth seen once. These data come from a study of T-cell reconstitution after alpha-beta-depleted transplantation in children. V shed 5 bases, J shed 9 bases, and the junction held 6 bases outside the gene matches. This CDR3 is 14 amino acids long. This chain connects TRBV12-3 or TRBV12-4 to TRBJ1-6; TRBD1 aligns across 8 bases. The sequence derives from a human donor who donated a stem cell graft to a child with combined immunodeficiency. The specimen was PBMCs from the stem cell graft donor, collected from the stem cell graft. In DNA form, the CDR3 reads TGTGCCAGCAGTCCAGGGGGCCGGGGTTCACCCCTCCACTTT. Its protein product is CASSPGGRGSPLHF.